The T cell receptor (beta chain) under discussion was sequenced for a study of CD8 T cells in ankylosing spondylitis. A remark on this clonotype: The antigen is undetermined.

Each CDR3 protein is one row after TCRdb ran MiXCR on the 5' RACE reads. The profile covers about 330,000 distinct CDR3 sequences, with under 8.5% appearing a single time and 13% to 15% taken by the ten largest. The study's findings and limits: Among TCR beta sequences, a motif of 7 to 9 highly homologous variants appeared characteristic of ankylosing spondylitis blood.

The CDR3 spans 15 residues. CDR1 and CDR2 (germline): SGHRS, YFSETQ. Trimming left V 4 bases short and J 9 bases short, with 17 bases between. The TCR was taken from a male donor with ankylosing spondylitis. The V and J genes are TRBV5-1 and TRBJ1-6; D uncertain. The sample comprised blood, either unsorted or a sorted T cell fraction (not recorded which). The CDR3 nucleotides are TGCGCCAGCAGCCTCCAGACCAGAAAAATTTCACCCCTCCACTTT. Amino acids: CASSLQTRKISPLHF.